This TCR beta chain comes out of a study of memory CD4+ T cells and cytomegalovirus serostatus. The sort gate was single viable CD3+CD4+CD8-CD45RO+ cells for memory CD4+ T cells. In its sample, this clone was seen a few times. Its antigen is unknown. Mismatch with germline at one junction end may stem from a read error. Using immunoSEQ multiplex PCR, the repertoire was profiled, and TCRdb retains in-frame clones only, with some absent. The data contain about 50,000 clones, 82% of them singletons. Notes on the study in general: CD4+ memory repertoires contained 67 of 164 reported CMV TCRbeta sequences.

The length of the CDR3 is 14 residues. The germline V gene has CDR1 SGHVS and CDR2 FQNEAQ. V usage is TRBV7-8 and J usage is TRBJ2-3; D may be TRBD2 (5 bases). The sequenced sample was memory CD4+ T cells from blood. The receptor was isolated from an adult in good health and CMV-seronegative. The CDR3 sequence: CASSPRETEKKLDF. In nucleotides, the CDR3 is TGTGCCAGCAGCCCAAGGGAGACCGAGAAGAAGCTGGATTTT.